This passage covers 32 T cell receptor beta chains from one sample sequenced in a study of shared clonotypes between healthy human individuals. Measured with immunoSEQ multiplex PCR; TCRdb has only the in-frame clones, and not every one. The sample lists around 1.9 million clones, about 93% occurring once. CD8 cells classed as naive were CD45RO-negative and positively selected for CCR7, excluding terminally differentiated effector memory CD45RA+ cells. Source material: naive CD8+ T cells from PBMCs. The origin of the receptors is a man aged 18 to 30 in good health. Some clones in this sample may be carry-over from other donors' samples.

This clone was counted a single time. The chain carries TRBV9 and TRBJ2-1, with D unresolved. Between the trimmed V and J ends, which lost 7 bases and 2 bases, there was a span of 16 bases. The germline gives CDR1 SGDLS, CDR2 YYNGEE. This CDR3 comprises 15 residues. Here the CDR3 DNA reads TGTGCCAGCTCCCACGGGCAGGATCCCTACAATGAGCAGTTCTTC. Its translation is CASSHGQDPYNEQFF.

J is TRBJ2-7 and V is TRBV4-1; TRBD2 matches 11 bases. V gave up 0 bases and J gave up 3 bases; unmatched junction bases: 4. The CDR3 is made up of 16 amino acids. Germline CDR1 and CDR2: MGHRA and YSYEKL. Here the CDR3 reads CASSQDVGTSGYEQYF. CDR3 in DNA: TGCGCCAGCAGCCAAGATGTAGGGACTAGCGGCTACGAGCAGTACTTC.

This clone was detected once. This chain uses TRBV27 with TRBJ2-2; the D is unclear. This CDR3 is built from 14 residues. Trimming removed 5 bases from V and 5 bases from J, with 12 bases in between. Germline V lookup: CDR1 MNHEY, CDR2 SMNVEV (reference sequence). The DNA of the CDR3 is TGTGCCAGCAGTACGAGCCTATCAACCGGGGAGCTGTTTTTT. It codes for CASSTSLSTGELFF.

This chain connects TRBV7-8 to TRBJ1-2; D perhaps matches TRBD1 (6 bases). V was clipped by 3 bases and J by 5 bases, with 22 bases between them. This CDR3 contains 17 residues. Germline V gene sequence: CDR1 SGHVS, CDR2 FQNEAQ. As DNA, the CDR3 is TGTGCCAGCAGCTTCTCAATTCCGGGACAACCCTGGTATGGCTACACCTTC. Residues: CASSFSIPGQPWYGYTF.

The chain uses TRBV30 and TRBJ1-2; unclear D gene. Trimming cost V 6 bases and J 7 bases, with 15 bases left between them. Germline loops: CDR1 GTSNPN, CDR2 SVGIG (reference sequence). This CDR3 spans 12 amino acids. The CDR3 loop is CACIPRGPGYTF. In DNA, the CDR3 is TGTGCCTGCATCCCCCGAGGACCTGGCTACACCTTC.

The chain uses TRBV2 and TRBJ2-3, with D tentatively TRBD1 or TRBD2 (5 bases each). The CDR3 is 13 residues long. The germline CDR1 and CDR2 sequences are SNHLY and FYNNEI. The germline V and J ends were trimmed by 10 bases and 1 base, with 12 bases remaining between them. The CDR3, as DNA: TGTGCCATCCTTGGGGGACGCACAGATACGCAGTATTTT. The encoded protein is CAILGGRTDTQYF. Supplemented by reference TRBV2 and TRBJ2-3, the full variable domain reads EPEVTQTPSHQVTQMGQEVILRCVPISNHLYFYWYRQILGQKVEFLVSFYNNEISEKSEIFDDQFSVERPDGSNFTLKIRSTKLEDSAMYFCAILGGRTDTQYFGPGTRLTVL.

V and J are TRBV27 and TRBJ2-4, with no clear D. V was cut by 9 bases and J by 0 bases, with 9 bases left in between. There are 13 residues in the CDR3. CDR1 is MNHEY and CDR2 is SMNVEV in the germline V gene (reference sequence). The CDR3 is CASRSLAKNIQYF. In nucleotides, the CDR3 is TGTGCCAGTCGGTCTTTAGCCAAAAACATTCAGTACTTC.

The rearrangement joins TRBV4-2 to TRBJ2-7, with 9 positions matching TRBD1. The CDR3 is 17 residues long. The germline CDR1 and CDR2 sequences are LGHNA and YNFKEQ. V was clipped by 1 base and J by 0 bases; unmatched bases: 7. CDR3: CASSQALGQGLSYEQYF. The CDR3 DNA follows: TGTGCCAGCAGCCAAGCCTTGGGACAGGGCCTCTCCTACGAGCAGTACTTC.

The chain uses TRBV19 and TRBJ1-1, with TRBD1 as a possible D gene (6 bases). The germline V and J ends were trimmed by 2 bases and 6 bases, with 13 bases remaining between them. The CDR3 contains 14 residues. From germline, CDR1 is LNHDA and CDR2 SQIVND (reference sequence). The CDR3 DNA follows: TGTGCCAGTAGTATAAACTGGGAGGGGGCTGAAGCTTTCTTT. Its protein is CASSINWEGAEAFF. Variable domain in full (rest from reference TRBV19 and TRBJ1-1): DGGITQSPKYLFRKEGQNVTLSCEQNLNHDAMYWYRQDPGQGLRLIYYSQIVNDFQKGDIAEGYSVSREKKESFPLTVTSAQKNPTAFYLCASSINWEGAEAFFGQGTRLTVV.

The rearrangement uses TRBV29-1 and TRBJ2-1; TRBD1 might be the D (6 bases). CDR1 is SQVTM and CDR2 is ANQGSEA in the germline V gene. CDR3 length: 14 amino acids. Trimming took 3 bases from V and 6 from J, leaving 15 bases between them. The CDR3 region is CSVDRTGLGNEQFF. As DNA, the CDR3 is TGCAGCGTTGATAGAACAGGGCTGGGCAATGAGCAGTTCTTC.

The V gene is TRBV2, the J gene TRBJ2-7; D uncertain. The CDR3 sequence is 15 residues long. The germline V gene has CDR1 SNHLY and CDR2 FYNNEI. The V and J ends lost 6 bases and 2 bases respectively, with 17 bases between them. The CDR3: CASRKKGAETYEQYF. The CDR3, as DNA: TGTGCCAGCAGGAAGAAGGGTGCGGAGACCTACGAGCAGTACTTC.

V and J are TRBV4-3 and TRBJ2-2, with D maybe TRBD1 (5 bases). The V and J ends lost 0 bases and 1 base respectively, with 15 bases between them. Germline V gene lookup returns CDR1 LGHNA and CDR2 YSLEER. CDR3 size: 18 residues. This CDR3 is CASSQESPGAENTGELFF. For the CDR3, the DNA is TGCGCCAGCAGCCAAGAAAGTCCTGGGGCGGAGAACACCGGGGAGCTGTTTTTT.

The CDR3 spells CASSTAREVDTGELFF. The CDR3 DNA reads as TGTGCCAGTAGTACCGCCAGGGAGGTGGACACCGGGGAGCTGTTTTTT. V is TRBV19 and J is TRBJ2-2, with D tentatively TRBD2 (6 bases). Germline-derived CDR1 and CDR2 are LNHDA and SQIVND (reference sequence). V was cut by 4 bases and J by 3 bases, with 15 bases left in between. The CDR3 covers 16 residues.

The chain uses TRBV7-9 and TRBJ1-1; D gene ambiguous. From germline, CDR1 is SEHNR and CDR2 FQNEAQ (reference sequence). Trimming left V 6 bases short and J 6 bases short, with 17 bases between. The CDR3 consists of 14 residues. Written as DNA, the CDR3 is TGTGCCAGCAGTGGGTTGAGCACCGGACCTGAAGCTTTCTTT. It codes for CASSGLSTGPEAFF.

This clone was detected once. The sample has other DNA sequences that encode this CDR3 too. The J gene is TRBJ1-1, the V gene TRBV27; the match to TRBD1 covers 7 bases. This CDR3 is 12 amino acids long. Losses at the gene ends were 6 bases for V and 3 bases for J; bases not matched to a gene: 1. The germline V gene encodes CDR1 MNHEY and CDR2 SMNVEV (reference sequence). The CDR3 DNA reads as TGTGCCAGCAGACAGGGGTACACTGAAGCTTTCTTT. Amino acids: CASRQGYTEAFF.

CDR3 residues: CASSHDRGGTEAFF. CDR3 sequence (DNA): TGTGCCAGCAGCCACGACAGGGGTGGGACTGAAGCTTTCTTT. This chain connects TRBV5-4 to TRBJ1-1; 8 bases line up with TRBD1. J was trimmed by 5 bases and V by 4 bases; bases with no gene match: 7. This CDR3 spans 14 amino acids. CDR1 and CDR2 from the germline V gene are SGHNT and YYREEE (reference sequence). The full variable domain, rest sourced from reference TRBV5-4 and TRBJ1-1, is ETGVTQSPTHLIKTRGQQVTLRCSSQSGHNTVSWYQQALGQGPQFIFQYYREEENGRGNFPPRFSGLQFPNYSSELNVNALELDDSALYLCASSHDRGGTEAFFGQGTRLTVV.

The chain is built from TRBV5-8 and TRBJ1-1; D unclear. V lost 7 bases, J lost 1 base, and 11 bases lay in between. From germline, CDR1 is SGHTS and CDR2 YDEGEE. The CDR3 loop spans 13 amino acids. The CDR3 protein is CASATRKNTEAFF. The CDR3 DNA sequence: TGTGCCAGCGCCACCAGGAAGAACACTGAAGCTTTCTTT.

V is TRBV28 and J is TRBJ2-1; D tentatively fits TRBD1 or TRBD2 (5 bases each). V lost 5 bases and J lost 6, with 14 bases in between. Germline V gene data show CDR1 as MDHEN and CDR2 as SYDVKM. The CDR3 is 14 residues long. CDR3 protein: CASSPGLSVNEQFF. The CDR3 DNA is TGTGCCAGCAGTCCGGGGCTCTCGGTCAATGAGCAGTTCTTC.

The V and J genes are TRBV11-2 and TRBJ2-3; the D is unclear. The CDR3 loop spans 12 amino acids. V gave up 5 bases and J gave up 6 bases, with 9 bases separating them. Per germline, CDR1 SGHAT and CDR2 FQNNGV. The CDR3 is CASSRYLDTQYF. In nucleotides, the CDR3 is TGTGCCAGCAGCCGTTACTTGGATACGCAGTATTTT.

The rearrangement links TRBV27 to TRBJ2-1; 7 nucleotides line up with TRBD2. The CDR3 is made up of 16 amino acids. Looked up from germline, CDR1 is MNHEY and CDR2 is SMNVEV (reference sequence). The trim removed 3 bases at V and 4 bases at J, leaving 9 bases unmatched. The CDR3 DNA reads TGTGCCAGCAGTTTGACTAGCTCGCCGGGGTACAATGAGCAGTTCTTC. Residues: CASSLTSSPGYNEQFF.

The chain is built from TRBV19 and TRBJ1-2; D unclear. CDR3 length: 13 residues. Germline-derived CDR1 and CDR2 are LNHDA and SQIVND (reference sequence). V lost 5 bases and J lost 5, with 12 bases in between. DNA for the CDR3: TGTGCCAGTAGTCCCCGAACTGGGTATGGCTACACCTTC. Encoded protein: CASSPRTGYGYTF.

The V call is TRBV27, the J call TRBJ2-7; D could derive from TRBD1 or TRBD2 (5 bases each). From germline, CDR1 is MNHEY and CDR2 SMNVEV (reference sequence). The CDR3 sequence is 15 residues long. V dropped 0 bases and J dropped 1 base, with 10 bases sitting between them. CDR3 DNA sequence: TGTGCCAGCAGTTTATCCGGGACCTTATCCTACGAGCAGTACTTC. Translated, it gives CASSLSGTLSYEQYF.

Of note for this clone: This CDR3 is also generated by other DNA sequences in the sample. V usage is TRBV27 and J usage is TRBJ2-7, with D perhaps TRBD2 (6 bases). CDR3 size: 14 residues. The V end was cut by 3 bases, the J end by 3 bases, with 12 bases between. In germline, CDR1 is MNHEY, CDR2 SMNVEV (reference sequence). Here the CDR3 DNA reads TGTGCCAGCAGTTTTGGGCAGGGAGGCTACGAGCAGTACTTC. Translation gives CASSFGQGGYEQYF.

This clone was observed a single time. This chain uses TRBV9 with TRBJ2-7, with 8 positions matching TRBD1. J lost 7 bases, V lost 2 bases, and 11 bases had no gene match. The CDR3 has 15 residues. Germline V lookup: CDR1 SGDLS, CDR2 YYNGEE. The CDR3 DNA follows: TGTGCCAGCAGCGTGACCCGGGACAGGATTGGAGAGCAGTACTTC. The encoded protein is CASSVTRDRIGEQYF.

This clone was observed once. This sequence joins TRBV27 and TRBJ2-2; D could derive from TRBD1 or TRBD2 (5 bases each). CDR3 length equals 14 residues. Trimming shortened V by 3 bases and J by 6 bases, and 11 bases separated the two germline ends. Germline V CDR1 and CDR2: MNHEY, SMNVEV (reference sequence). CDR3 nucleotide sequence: TGTGCCAGCAGTTTTATAGGGACCCCCGGGGAGCTGTTTTTT. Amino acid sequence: CASSFIGTPGELFF.

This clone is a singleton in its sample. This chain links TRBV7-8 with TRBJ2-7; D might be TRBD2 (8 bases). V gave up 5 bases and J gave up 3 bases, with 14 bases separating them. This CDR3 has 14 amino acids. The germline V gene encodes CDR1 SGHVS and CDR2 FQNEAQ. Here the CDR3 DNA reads TGTGCCAGCAGCCCAGGGGGGACTAGCTACGAGCAGTACTTC. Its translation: CASSPGGTSYEQYF. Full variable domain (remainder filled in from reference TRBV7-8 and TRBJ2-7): GAGVSQSPRYKVAKRGQDVALRCDPISGHVSLFWYQQALGQGPEFLTYFQNEAQLDKSGLPSDRFFAERPEGSVSTLKIQRTQQEDSAVYLCASSPGGTSYEQYFGPGTRLTVT.

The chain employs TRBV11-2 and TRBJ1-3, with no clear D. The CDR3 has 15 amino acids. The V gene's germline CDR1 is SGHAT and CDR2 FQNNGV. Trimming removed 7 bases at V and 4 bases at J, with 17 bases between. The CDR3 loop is CASTHPLADGNTIYF. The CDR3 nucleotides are TGTGCCAGCACCCATCCTCTGGCAGACGGAAACACCATATATTTT. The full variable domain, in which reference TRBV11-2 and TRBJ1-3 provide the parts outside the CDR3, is EAGVAQSPRYKIIEKRQSVAFWCNPISGHATLYWYQQILGQGPKLLIQFQNNGVVDDSQLPKDRFSAERLKGVDSTLKIQPAKLEDSAVYLCASTHPLADGNTIYFGEGSWLTVV.

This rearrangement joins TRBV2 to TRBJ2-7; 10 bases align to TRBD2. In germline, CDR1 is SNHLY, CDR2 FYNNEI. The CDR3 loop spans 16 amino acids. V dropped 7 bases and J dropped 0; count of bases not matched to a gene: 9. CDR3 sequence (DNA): TGTGCCAGCATTAGGCTAGCGGGAGACCTCTCCTACGAGCAGTACTTC. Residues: CASIRLAGDLSYEQYF.

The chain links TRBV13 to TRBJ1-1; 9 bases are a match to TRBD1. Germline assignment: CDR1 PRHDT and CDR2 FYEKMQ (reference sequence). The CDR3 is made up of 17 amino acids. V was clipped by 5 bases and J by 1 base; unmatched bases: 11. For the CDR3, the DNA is TGTGCCAGCAGCCTAAGTCCCGGGACAGGGACGAACACTGAAGCTTTCTTT. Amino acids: CASSLSPGTGTNTEAFF.

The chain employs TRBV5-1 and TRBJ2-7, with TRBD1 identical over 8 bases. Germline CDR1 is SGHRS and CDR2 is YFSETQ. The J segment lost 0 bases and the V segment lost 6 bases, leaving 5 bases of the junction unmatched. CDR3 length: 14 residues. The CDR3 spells CASNQGANSYEQYF. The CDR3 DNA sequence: TGCGCCAGCAACCAGGGGGCGAACTCCTACGAGCAGTACTTC.

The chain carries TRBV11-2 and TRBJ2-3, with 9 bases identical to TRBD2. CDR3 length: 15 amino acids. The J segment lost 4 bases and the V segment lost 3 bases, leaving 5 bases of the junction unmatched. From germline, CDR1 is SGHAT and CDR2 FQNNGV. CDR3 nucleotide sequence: TGTGCCAGCAGCTTCCTAGCGGGGATATCAGATACGCAGTATTTT. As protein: CASSFLAGISDTQYF.

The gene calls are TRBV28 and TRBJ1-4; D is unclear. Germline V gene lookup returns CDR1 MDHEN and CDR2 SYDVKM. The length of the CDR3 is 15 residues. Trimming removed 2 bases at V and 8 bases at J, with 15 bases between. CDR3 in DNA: TGTGCCAGCAGTTTAATCGTGGGAGGGAAGGAAAAACTGTTTTTT. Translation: CASSLIVGGKEKLFF. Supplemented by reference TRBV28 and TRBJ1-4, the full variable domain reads DVKVTQSSRYLVKRTGEKVFLECVQDMDHENMFWYRQDPGLGLRLIYFSYDVKMKEKGDIPEGYSVSREKKERFSLILESASTNQTSMYLCASSLIVGGKEKLFFGSGTQLSVL.